This T cell receptor beta chain was profiled in a study of blood T cell repertoires in COVID-19. Study background: Researchers got acute and convalescent COVID-19 samples from the United States, Italy and Spain. The cDNA or gDNA used as material had been derived from T cells, B-cell-depleted T cells, or PBMCs.

V lost 3 bases, J lost 5 bases, and 7 bases stayed unmatched. CDR1 SGHNT and CDR2 YYREEE come from the germline V gene (reference sequence). CDR3 size: 14 residues. In the authors' workflow: Scientists estimated how many nucleated cells there were by amplifying reference gene primers. Clones were sequenced by immunoSEQ multiplex PCR, and TCRdb holds only the in-frame ones, with some missing. The V and J calls and clone size are taken from that table; D and trimming were inferred from the DNA. The sample consists of fewer than 150,000 clones, approximately 84% of them appearing once. This chain uses TRBV5-4 with TRBJ2-7; 8 bases line up with TRBD1. Sequencing used peripheral blood. The source of this sequence is a human donor in a cohort sampled during active COVID-19. For the CDR3, the DNA is TGTGCCAGCAGCTCTATCCAGGGGGCGAACGAGCAGTACTTC. Protein sequence: CASSSIQGANEQYF.